This TCR beta chain derives from a study of blood T cell repertoires in COVID-19. Assay: immunoSEQ multiplex PCR; the TCRdb copy retains only in-frame clones and omits some. The data hold around 140,000 clones, with about 91% observed a single time. The germline gives CDR1 SGHAT, CDR2 FQNNGV. V lost 2 bases to trimming and J lost 1 base; unmatched junction nucleotides: 4. This CDR3 comprises 15 residues. The chain combines TRBV11-2 with TRBJ1-1, with 7 bases matching TRBD1. The specimen was peripheral blood. This TCR derives from a woman aged 45 to 65 with acute or convalescent COVID-19. The CDR3 reads CASSLKDRTNTEAFF. The CDR3 DNA reads TGTGCCAGCAGCTTAAAGGACAGGACGAACACTGAAGCTTTCTTT.